This TCR beta chain is from a study of breast tumors, draining lymph nodes, adjacent tissues. The lymph nodes were axillary draining lymph nodes from breast cancer patients. This clonotype has at least ten counts. No antigen is known for it. The CDR3 is made up of 15 amino acids. V dropped 6 bases and J dropped 2 bases, with 17 bases sitting between them. Germline V gene lookup returns CDR1 DFQATT and CDR2 SNEGSKA (reference sequence). Whole-study results and caveats: That most tumor T cells come from lymph nodes remained unproven.

TCRdb re-analysed the multiplex PCR reads in MiXCR, keeping a single row per CDR3 protein. The table records some 130,000 distinct CDR3 sequences, approximately 20% of them present only once. The rearrangement joins TRBV20-1 to TRBJ2-1; D ambiguous. The TCR sequence derives from a female donor with breast cancer. Some clones in this sample may be carry-over from other donors' samples. The sequenced material came from axillary lymph node tissue. DNA for the CDR3: TGCAGTGCAAGCACGACTGGAAAGACCTACAATGAGCAGTTCTTC. Residues: CSASTTGKTYNEQFF.